These T cell receptor beta chains were read from a single sample in a study of identical twins. TCRdb reprocessed the 5' RACE reads via MiXCR and lists one record per CDR3 protein. The sample has 410,000 or so distinct CDR3 sequences, around 20% seen once. Sequenced input: naive T cells sorted from blood. The receptors shown here come from a man aged 45-65 years in good health. The conserved cysteine and the conserved F or W are not part of the CDR3 here. The order of the fields is J gene, V gene, D gene, CDR3 protein. The D gene is left open where the match is weak.

j_gene: TRBJ2-2; v_gene: TRBV5-1; d_gene: NA; CDR3aa: ASWAGPTGELF
j_gene: TRBJ2-3; v_gene: TRBV5-1; d_gene: NA; CDR3aa: ASSLDGGRTDTQY
j_gene: TRBJ2-6; v_gene: TRBV11-1; d_gene: NA; CDR3aa: ASSPPGLPSLAPGANVLT
j_gene: TRBJ1-4; v_gene: TRBV20-1; d_gene: TRBD1; CDR3aa: SARDPRGGREKLF
j_gene: TRBJ2-7; v_gene: TRBV6-2/TRBV6-3; d_gene: TRBD2; CDR3aa: ASRAGLAGYEQY
j_gene: TRBJ1-2; v_gene: TRBV7-9; d_gene: NA; CDR3aa: ASSFLRDINYGYT
j_gene: TRBJ1-2; v_gene: TRBV7-9; d_gene: TRBD1; CDR3aa: ASSLVVTGGSGGYT
j_gene: TRBJ2-3; v_gene: TRBV11-1; d_gene: TRBD2; CDR3aa: ASSNPTSGGSRFGRAQY
j_gene: TRBJ2-7; v_gene: TRBV11-1; d_gene: NA; CDR3aa: ASSAVRSVDSYEQY
j_gene: TRBJ2-1; v_gene: TRBV7-2; d_gene: NA; CDR3aa: ASSLTSPPSEQF
j_gene: TRBJ2-7; v_gene: TRBV29-1; d_gene: NA; CDR3aa: SVEKGPGAYEQY
j_gene: TRBJ2-7; v_gene: TRBV29-1; d_gene: NA; CDR3aa: SVFRGSGNEQY
j_gene: TRBJ1-1; v_gene: TRBV5-4; d_gene: NA; CDR3aa: ASSLNGWRDTEAF
j_gene: TRBJ1-2; v_gene: TRBV29-1; d_gene: TRBD1; CDR3aa: SALQGGAYGYT
j_gene: TRBJ2-3; v_gene: TRBV5-1; d_gene: TRBD2; CDR3aa: ASSFWTSDSTDTQY
j_gene: TRBJ2-7; v_gene: TRBV24-1; d_gene: TRBD1; CDR3aa: ATSDSTDRDPYEQY
j_gene: TRBJ2-2; v_gene: TRBV6-1; d_gene: NA; CDR3aa: ASSESGANTGELF
j_gene: TRBJ1-5; v_gene: TRBV29-1; d_gene: NA; CDR3aa: SVGNSNQPQH
j_gene: TRBJ2-7; v_gene: TRBV28; d_gene: TRBD1; CDR3aa: ASSSPKVPTGQGVHEQY
j_gene: TRBJ2-1; v_gene: TRBV6-5; d_gene: NA; CDR3aa: ASSYGLALTYNEQF
j_gene: TRBJ2-1; v_gene: TRBV6-2/TRBV6-3; d_gene: TRBD2; CDR3aa: ASSNSGLAILF
j_gene: TRBJ2-5; v_gene: TRBV27; d_gene: NA; CDR3aa: ASSLTGRERETQY
j_gene: TRBJ1-2; v_gene: TRBV4-3; d_gene: TRBD1; CDR3aa: ASSKGQAGSGYT
j_gene: TRBJ2-5; v_gene: TRBV20-1; d_gene: NA; CDR3aa: SKKRTQETQY
j_gene: TRBJ2-7; v_gene: TRBV28; d_gene: NA; CDR3aa: ASRKGFYEQY
j_gene: TRBJ2-5; v_gene: TRBV7-2; d_gene: NA; CDR3aa: ASSLAAGTQY
j_gene: TRBJ2-7; v_gene: TRBV9; d_gene: TRBD2; CDR3aa: ASSQRGVGLHDEQY
j_gene: TRBJ2-7; v_gene: TRBV7-3; d_gene: NA; CDR3aa: ASSPYGGPTNEQY
j_gene: TRBJ2-5; v_gene: TRBV5-1; d_gene: NA; CDR3aa: ASSLSQPAQETQY
j_gene: TRBJ1-4; v_gene: TRBV7-2; d_gene: NA; CDR3aa: ASSTRGMENREKLF
j_gene: TRBJ2-7; v_gene: TRBV7-3; d_gene: NA; CDR3aa: ASSPAGPSGSYEQY
j_gene: TRBJ2-1; v_gene: TRBV12-3/TRBV12-4; d_gene: NA; CDR3aa: ASSLSRIYNEQF
j_gene: TRBJ1-1; v_gene: TRBV5-1; d_gene: NA; CDR3aa: ASSPWGDKLNTEAF
j_gene: TRBJ2-1; v_gene: TRBV20-1; d_gene: TRBD2; CDR3aa: SARGGRALRAEQF
j_gene: TRBJ2-7; v_gene: TRBV20-1; d_gene: TRBD1; CDR3aa: SAREGGVNEQY